This T cell receptor beta chain was recovered during a study of T cells in tumors after PD-1 blockade. Findings and limits, study-wide: Only pre- versus post-treatment comparisons showed clonal replacement.

This clone was observed a few times. Its target is unknown. Produced via immunoSEQ multiplex PCR; TCRdb's table is partial and in-frame only. The table records several thousand clones, about three fifths of them present only once. V trimming: 6 bases; J trimming: 2 bases; junction bases outside the gene matches: 6. The CDR3 has 15 residues. Germline loops: CDR1 MNHEY, CDR2 SVGAGI. The source of this sequence is a human donor with cutaneous squamous cell carcinoma. V usage is TRBV6-5 and J usage is TRBJ1-2, with 10 nucleotides matching TRBD1. The sequences come from tumor tissue, collected after anti-PD-1 treatment. The CDR3 protein is CASRTRDRGNYGYTF. The CDR3 region has the DNA TGTGCCAGCAGAACTAGGGACAGGGGCAACTATGGCTACACCTTC.